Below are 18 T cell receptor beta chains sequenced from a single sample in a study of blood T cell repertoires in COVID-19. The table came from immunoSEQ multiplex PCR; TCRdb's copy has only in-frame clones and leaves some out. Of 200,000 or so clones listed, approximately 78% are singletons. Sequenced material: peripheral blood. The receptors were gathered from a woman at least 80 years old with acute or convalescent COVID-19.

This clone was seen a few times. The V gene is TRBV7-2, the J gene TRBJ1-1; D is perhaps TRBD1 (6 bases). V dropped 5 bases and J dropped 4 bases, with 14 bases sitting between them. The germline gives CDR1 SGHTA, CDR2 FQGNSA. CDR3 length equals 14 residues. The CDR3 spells CASSQQGFFTEAFF. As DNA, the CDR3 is TGTGCCAGCAGCCAGCAGGGGTTTTTCACTGAAGCTTTCTTT. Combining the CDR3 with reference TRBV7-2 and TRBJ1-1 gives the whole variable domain GAGVSQSPSNKVTEKGKDVELRCDPISGHTALYWYRQSLGQGLEFLIYFQGNSAPDKSGLPSDRFSAERTGGSVSTLTIQRTQQEDSAVYLCASSQQGFFTEAFFGQGTRLTVV.

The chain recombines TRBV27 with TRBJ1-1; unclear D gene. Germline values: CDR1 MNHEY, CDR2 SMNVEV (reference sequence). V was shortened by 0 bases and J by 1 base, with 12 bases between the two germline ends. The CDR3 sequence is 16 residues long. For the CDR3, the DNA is TGTGCCAGCAGTTTATCGGCGGGGTTCGAGAACACTGAAGCTTTCTTT. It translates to CASSLSAGFENTEAFF.

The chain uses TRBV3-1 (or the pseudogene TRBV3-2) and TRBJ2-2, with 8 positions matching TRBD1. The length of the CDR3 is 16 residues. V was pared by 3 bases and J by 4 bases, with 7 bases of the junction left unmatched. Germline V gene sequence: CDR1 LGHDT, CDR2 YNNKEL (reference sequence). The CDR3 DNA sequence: TGTGCCAGCAGCCAGGTAGGACAGGGCACCACCGGGGAGCTGTTTTTT. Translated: CASSQVGQGTTGELFF.

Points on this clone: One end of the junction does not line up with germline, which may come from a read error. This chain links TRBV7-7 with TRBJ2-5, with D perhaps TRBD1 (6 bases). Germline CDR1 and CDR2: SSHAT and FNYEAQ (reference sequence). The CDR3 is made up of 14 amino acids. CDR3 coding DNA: TGTGCTAGCAGCTTAAATCGGGACAAAGAGACCCAGTACTTC. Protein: CASSLNRDKETQYF.

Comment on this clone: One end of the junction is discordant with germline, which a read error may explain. This chain's CDR3 is CASTLGQGNEKLFF. The CDR3 DNA sequence: TGTGCCAGCACCTTAGGACAGGGCAACGAAAAACTGTTTTTT. The chain couples TRBV7-2 to TRBJ1-4; 8 bases align to TRBD1. In germline, CDR1 is SGHTA, CDR2 FQGNSA. The CDR3 contains 14 residues. Full variable domain (missing parts from reference TRBV7-2 and TRBJ1-4): GAGVSQSPSNKVTEKGKDVELRCDPISGHTALYWYRQSLGQGLEFLIYFQGNSAPDKSGLPSDRFSAERTGGSVSTLTIQRTQQEDSAVYLCASTLGQGNEKLFFGSGTQLSVL.

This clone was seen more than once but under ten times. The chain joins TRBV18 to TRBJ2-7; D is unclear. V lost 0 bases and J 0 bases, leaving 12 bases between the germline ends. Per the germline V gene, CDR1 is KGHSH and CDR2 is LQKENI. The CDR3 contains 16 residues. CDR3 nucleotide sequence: TGTGCCAGCTCACCACCGTTACCCCCAGGCTCCTACGAGCAGTACTTC. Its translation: CASSPPLPPGSYEQYF.

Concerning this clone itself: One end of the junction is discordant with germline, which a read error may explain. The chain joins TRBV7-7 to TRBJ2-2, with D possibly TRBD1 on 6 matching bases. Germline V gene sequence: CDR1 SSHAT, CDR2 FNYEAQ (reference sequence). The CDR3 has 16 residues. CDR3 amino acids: CASSPAGGPNTGELFF. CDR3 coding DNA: TGTGCTAGCAGCCCGGCTGGGGGCCCAAACACCGGGGAGCTGTTTTTT.

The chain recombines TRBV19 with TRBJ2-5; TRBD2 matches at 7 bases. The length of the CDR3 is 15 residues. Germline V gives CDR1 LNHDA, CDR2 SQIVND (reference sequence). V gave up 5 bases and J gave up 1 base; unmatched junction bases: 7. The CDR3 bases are TGTGCCAGTAGTGCCCTTAGCGGGCCCCAAGAGACCCAGTACTTC. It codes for CASSALSGPQETQYF.

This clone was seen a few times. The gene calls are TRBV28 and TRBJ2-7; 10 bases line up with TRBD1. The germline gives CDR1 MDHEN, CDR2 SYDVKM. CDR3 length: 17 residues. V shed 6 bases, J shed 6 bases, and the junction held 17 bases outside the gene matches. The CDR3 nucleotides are TGTGCCAGCAGCCCAAACTACGGGGACAGGGGCCCCCTCGAGCAGTACTTC. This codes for CASSPNYGDRGPLEQYF.

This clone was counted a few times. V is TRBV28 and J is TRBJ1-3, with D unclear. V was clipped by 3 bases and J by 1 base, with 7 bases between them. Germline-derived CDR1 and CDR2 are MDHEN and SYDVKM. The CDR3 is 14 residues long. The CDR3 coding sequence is TGTGCCAGCAGTTTCTTCGCGTCTGGAAACACCATATATTTT. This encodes CASSFFASGNTIYF. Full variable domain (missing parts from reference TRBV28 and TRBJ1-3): DVKVTQSSRYLVKRTGEKVFLECVQDMDHENMFWYRQDPGLGLRLIYFSYDVKMKEKGDIPEGYSVSREKKERFSLILESASTNQTSMYLCASSFFASGNTIYFGEGSWLTVV.

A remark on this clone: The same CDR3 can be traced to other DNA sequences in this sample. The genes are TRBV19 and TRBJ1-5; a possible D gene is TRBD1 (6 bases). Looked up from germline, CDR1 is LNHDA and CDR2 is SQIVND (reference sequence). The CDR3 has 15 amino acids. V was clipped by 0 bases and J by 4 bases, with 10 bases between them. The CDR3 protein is CASSIEQGRNQPQHF. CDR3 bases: TGTGCCAGTAGTATAGAACAGGGTAGGAATCAGCCCCAGCATTTT.

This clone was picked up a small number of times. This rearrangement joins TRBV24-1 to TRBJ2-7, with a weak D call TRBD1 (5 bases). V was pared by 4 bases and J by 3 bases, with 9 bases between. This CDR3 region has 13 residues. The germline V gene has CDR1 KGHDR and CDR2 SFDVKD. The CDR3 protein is CATSEGPLYEQYF. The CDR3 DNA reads TGTGCCACCAGTGAGGGGCCCCTCTACGAGCAGTACTTC.

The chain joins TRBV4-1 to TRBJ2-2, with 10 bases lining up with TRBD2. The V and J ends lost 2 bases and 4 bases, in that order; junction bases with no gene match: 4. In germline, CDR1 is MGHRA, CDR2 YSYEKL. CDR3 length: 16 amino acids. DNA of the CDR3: TGCGCCAGCAGCCAACTAGCGGGGGAAGGCACCGGGGAGCTGTTTTTT. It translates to CASSQLAGEGTGELFF.

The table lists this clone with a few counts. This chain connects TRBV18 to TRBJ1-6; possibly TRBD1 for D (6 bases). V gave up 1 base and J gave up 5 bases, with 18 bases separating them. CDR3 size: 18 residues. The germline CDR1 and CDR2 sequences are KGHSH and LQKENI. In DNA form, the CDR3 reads TGTGCCAGCTCACCACGAGCCGGGGACGACAGGCATAATTCACCCCTCCACTTT. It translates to CASSPRAGDDRHNSPLHF.

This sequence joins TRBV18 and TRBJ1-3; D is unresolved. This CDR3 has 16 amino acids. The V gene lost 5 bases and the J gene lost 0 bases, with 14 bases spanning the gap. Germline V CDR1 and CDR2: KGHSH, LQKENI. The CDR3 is CASSSQVEISGNTIYF. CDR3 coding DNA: TGTGCCAGCTCATCTCAAGTAGAAATCTCTGGAAACACCATATATTTT.

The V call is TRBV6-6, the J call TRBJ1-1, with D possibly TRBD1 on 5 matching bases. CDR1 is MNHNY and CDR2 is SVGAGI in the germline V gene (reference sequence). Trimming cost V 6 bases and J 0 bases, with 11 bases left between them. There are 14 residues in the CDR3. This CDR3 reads CASRDGGLNTEAFF. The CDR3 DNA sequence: TGTGCCAGCAGGGACGGGGGGTTGAACACTGAAGCTTTCTTT.

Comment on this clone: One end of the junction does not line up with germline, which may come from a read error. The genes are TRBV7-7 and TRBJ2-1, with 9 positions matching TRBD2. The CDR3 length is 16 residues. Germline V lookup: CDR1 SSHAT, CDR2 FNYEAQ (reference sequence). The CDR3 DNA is TGTGCTAGCAGCTGTAGCGGGGGCTATTCCTACAATGAGCAGTTCTTC. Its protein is CASSCSGGYSYNEQFF.

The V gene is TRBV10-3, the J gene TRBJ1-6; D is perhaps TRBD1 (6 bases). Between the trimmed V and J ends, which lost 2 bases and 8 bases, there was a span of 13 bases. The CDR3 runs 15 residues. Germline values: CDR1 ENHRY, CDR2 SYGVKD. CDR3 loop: CAISEGNSGDSPLHF. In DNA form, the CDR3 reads TGTGCCATCAGTGAGGGTAATTCAGGGGATTCACCCCTCCACTTT.